A selection of T cell receptor beta chains follows, all from one sample in a study of response to subunit inactivated influenza vaccine. TCRdb reprocessed the RT-PCR reads with MiXCR, giving one entry per CDR3 protein. The data hold 500,000 to 600,000 distinct CDR3 sequences, with 12% observed a single time. The starting material was PBMCs from blood, obtained on the day of vaccination. The receptors were sampled from a man aged 45-65 years who received an inactivated influenza vaccine. Both conserved end residues are part of each CDR3. A D gene is named only where the DNA matches it firmly. Part of the rows lack a size; the others show once, few, many or a class for expanded clones.

j_call: TRBJ1-1
v_call: TRBV12-3/TRBV12-4
clone_size: few
d_call: -
cdr3_nt: TGTGCCAGCAGTTTATTGGTCGGGAAAGTGGGGAACACTGAAGCTTTCTTT
cdr3_aa: CASSLLVGKVGNTEAFF

j_call: TRBJ1-2
v_call: TRBV28
clone_size: few
d_call: -
cdr3_nt: TGTGCCAGCAGTTTCCCGACAGCGGGTGGCTACACCTTC
cdr3_aa: CASSFPTAGGYTF

j_call: TRBJ2-2
v_call: TRBV21-1
clone_size: few
d_call: -
cdr3_nt: TGTGCCAGCAGCAAAGTCACGGGGCGGCTGGCCGGGGAGCTGTTTTTT
cdr3_aa: CASSKVTGRLAGELFF

j_call: TRBJ1-1
v_call: TRBV7-2
clone_size: few
d_call: -
cdr3_nt: TGTGCCAGCAGCTTAGTTATGGAGGGGACTGAAGCTTTCTTT
cdr3_aa: CASSLVMEGTEAFF

j_call: TRBJ2-2
v_call: TRBV15
clone_size: few
d_call: -
cdr3_nt: TGTGCCACCAGCAGAGATCTGGGAAGGGCAGCCGGGGAGCTGTTTTTT
cdr3_aa: CATSRDLGRAAGELFF

j_call: TRBJ2-1
v_call: TRBV27
clone_size: many
d_call: TRBD2
cdr3_nt: TGTGCCAGCAGCTTGACTAGCGCATACAATGAGCAGTTCTTC
cdr3_aa: CASSLTSAYNEQFF

j_call: TRBJ2-1
v_call: TRBV20-1
clone_size: -
d_call: -
cdr3_nt: TGCAGTGCTGTCGGCCCCTACAATGAGCAGTTCTTC
cdr3_aa: CSAVGPYNEQFF

j_call: TRBJ2-4
v_call: TRBV4-3
clone_size: many
d_call: -
cdr3_nt: TGCGCCAGCAGCCAAGCACAACACCAGGGGTACTTC
cdr3_aa: CASSQAQHQGYF

j_call: TRBJ2-7
v_call: TRBV6-2/TRBV6-3
clone_size: -
d_call: TRBD1
cdr3_nt: TGTGCCAGCAGTTACAGCAACAGGGGCCACGAGCAGTACTTC
cdr3_aa: CASSYSNRGHEQYF

j_call: TRBJ2-1
v_call: TRBV7-9
clone_size: few
d_call: TRBD1
cdr3_nt: TGTGCCAGCAGCCGAACAGGGGGCTTGGACAATGAGCAGTTCTTC
cdr3_aa: CASSRTGGLDNEQFF

j_call: TRBJ2-3
v_call: TRBV6-1
clone_size: -
d_call: -
cdr3_nt: TGTGCCAGCAGTGATAGCGGCCTCCGGCCGTATTTT
cdr3_aa: CASSDSGLRPYF

j_call: TRBJ2-3
v_call: TRBV7-9
clone_size: -
d_call: -
cdr3_nt: TGTGCCAGCAGCTTAAAGTGGGCGTCGCAGTATTTT
cdr3_aa: CASSLKWASQYF

j_call: TRBJ2-3
v_call: TRBV5-1
clone_size: many
d_call: TRBD2
cdr3_nt: TGCGCCAGCAGCTCTGAAGCGGGGGGGCAAACGCAGTATTTT
cdr3_aa: CASSSEAGGQTQYF

j_call: TRBJ2-5
v_call: TRBV24-1
clone_size: -
d_call: TRBD1
cdr3_nt: TGTGCCACCAGTGACCGACGGGACAGCCGGAATTACCAAGAGACCCAGTACTTC
cdr3_aa: CATSDRRDSRNYQETQYF

j_call: TRBJ2-7
v_call: TRBV5-1
clone_size: -
d_call: -
cdr3_nt: TGCGCCAGTCACCAAGGGGGGACAGTCTACGAGCAGTACTTC
cdr3_aa: CASHQGGTVYEQYF

j_call: TRBJ2-3
v_call: TRBV28
clone_size: -
d_call: TRBD1
cdr3_nt: TGTGCCAGCAGTTCCCCCGGGACAGGCACAGATACGCAGTATTTT
cdr3_aa: CASSSPGTGTDTQYF

j_call: TRBJ1-2
v_call: TRBV28
clone_size: -
d_call: TRBD1
cdr3_nt: TGTGCCAGCAACACCCTCAGGGGGTCCTACACCTTC
cdr3_aa: CASNTLRGSYTF

j_call: TRBJ2-2
v_call: TRBV5-1
clone_size: -
d_call: -
cdr3_nt: TGCGCCAGCAGCTTGGATCAGGTGCATACCGGGGAGCTGTTTTTT
cdr3_aa: CASSLDQVHTGELFF

j_call: TRBJ2-1
v_call: TRBV7-6
clone_size: -
d_call: -
cdr3_nt: TGTGCCAGCAGACTCGACCGGGATCCGCTTAATGAGCAGTTCTTC
cdr3_aa: CASRLDRDPLNEQFF

j_call: TRBJ2-7
v_call: TRBV28
clone_size: few
d_call: -
cdr3_nt: TGTGCCAGCAGTCTTCCCCGTCGCGAACTCTACGAGCAGTACTTC
cdr3_aa: CASSLPRRELYEQYF

j_call: TRBJ2-2
v_call: TRBV9
clone_size: few
d_call: -
cdr3_nt: TGTGCCAGCAGCGTAGCCCCGGCGGGGAACACCGGGGAGCTGTTTTTT
cdr3_aa: CASSVAPAGNTGELFF

j_call: TRBJ2-2
v_call: TRBV7-2
clone_size: few
d_call: TRBD1
cdr3_nt: TGTGCCAGCAGCGTACAGGGGGCAGAGGCCGGGGAGCTGTTTTTT
cdr3_aa: CASSVQGAEAGELFF

j_call: TRBJ2-2
v_call: TRBV12-3/TRBV12-4
clone_size: few
d_call: -
cdr3_nt: TGTGCCAGCAGTCCTACTAGGCCCACGAACACCGGGGAGCTGTTTTTT
cdr3_aa: CASSPTRPTNTGELFF

j_call: TRBJ2-7
v_call: TRBV29-1
clone_size: many
d_call: -
cdr3_nt: TGCAGCGTTGAGAGCAGGGGGGGCGGTTTGTACGAGCAGTACTTC
cdr3_aa: CSVESRGGGLYEQYF